This TCR beta chain is from a study of blood T cell repertoires in COVID-19. Overall study: In each case, the material was cDNA or gDNA derived from T cells, B-cell-depleted T cells, or PBMCs.

Cohort placement rested on clinical history that participants reported themselves. Original analysis: Amplifying reference gene primers gave estimates of nucleated cell counts. The protocol was immunoSEQ multiplex PCR, while the TCRdb copy is restricted to in-frame clones and leaves out a portion. The V and J calls and clone size are taken from that table; D and trimming were inferred from the DNA. The data hold fewer than 350,000 clones, with around 90% observed a single time. The clonotype comes from a woman between 18 and 29 years old with acute COVID-19. Input material: PBMCs or T cells enriched from blood (not recorded which).

The chain's CDR3 is CASSLASGAGELFF. CDR3 coding DNA: TGTGCCAGCAGCTTAGCGTCAGGGGCCGGGGAGCTGTTTTTT. The V call is TRBV7-8, the J call TRBJ2-2; D is perhaps TRBD1 (6 bases). Trimming removed 0 bases at V and 6 bases at J, with 8 bases between. The CDR3 is 14 residues long. The germline V gene has CDR1 SGHVS and CDR2 FQNEAQ.